The clone carrying this T cell receptor beta chain was observed at least ten times. The antigen is not known. These data belong to a study of fetal regulatory T cell absence and autoimmunity. Study-level points and caveats: Oligoclonal TCR enrichment in pancreas over cord blood reached over 100-fold for some clones. Broadly similar TRB gene family usage was seen in pancreas and cord blood.

The CDR3 loop spans 15 amino acids. Trimming took off 6 bases at V and 5 bases at J, with 19 bases between the two ends. CDR1 MNHEY and CDR2 SVGAGI come from the germline V gene. Sequencing was at survey level. Assay used: immunoSEQ multiplex PCR; TCRdb lists only in-frame clones, some missing. The data hold more than 90,000 clones, with about three quarters observed a single time. The TCR sequence derives from a male donor with IPEX syndrome. Sequencing was done on a sample of pancreas tissue. The chain recombines TRBV6-5 with TRBJ1-1; no firm D call. CDR3 coding DNA: TGTGCCAGCAGCCCCCTCGGGGAGCCTTATACTGAAGCTTTCTTT. Translation gives CASSPLGEPYTEAFF.